The 21 T cell receptor beta chains reported below all come from one sample, sequenced in a study of CD8 T cells in Susac syndrome. RNA, at about 0.45 to 1 ug, was reverse transcribed with random hexamers. TCRdb re-called the immunoSEQ multiplex PCR reads through MiXCR, storing one row per CDR3 protein. The data show about 22,000 distinct CDR3 sequences, around 92% seen once. The sequenced sample was CD8+ T cells from PBMCs. These receptors came from a human donor in good health.

The chain is built from TRBV18 and TRBJ1-2; 9 bases map to TRBD1. The CDR3 contains 13 residues. The trim removed 10 bases at V and 8 bases at J, leaving 11 bases unmatched. CDR1 is KGHSH and CDR2 is LQKENI in the germline V gene. CDR3: CATEEDRGRGYTF. The CDR3 DNA reads TGTGCCACCGAGGAGGACAGGGGCCGGGGCTACACCTTC. Variable domain in full (rest from reference TRBV18 and TRBJ1-2): NAGVMQNPRHLVRRRGQEARLRCSPMKGHSHVYWYRQLPEEGLKFMVYLQKENIIDESGMPKERFSAEFPKEGPSILRIQQVVRGDSAAYFCATEEDRGRGYTFGSGTRLTVV.

The CDR3 is CASSLSGGYTF. The CDR3 DNA reads TGTGCCAGCAGCTTAAGCGGGGGCTACACCTTC. V gene TRBV13 combines with J gene TRBJ1-2; D call uncertain. Between the trimmed V and J ends, which lost 2 bases and 8 bases, there was a span of 6 bases. Germline lookup yields CDR1 PRHDT and CDR2 FYEKMQ (reference sequence). This CDR3 is 11 amino acids long.

The chain joins TRBV21-1 to TRBJ2-2; the table gives TRBD2 as D, unverified against the DNA. TRBV21-1 is deemed a pseudogene. This CDR3 is built from 16 residues. For the CDR3, the DNA is TGTGCCAGCACCTTCTCAGCGGGGGCCCTCCCCGGGGAGCTGTTTTTT. Encoded protein: CASTFSAGALPGELFF.

This clonotype has a single count. The V and J genes are TRBV6-2 or TRBV6-3 and TRBJ1-2, with TRBD1 matching over 7 bases. V shed 2 bases, J shed 4 bases, and the junction held 10 bases outside the gene matches. CDR1 and CDR2 from the germline V gene are MNHEY and SVGEGT. The length of the CDR3 is 16 residues. The chain's CDR3 is CASSYDLQGRAYGYTF. CDR3 DNA sequence: TGTGCCAGCAGTTACGATTTACAGGGGCGAGCCTATGGCTACACCTTC.

This rearrangement joins TRBV5-1 to TRBJ1-1; D unresolved. CDR1 SGHRS and CDR2 YFSETQ come from the germline V gene. This CDR3 region has 14 residues. Trimming shortened V by 2 bases and J by 7 bases, and 15 bases separated the two germline ends. In nucleotides, the CDR3 is TGCGCCAGCAGCTTTTCCCTCGATTGGGGTGAAGCTTTCTTT. Amino acids: CASSFSLDWGEAFF.

The chain recombines TRBV29-1 with TRBJ2-7; D remains unclear. This CDR3 is built from 15 residues. Germline V lookup: CDR1 SQVTM, CDR2 ANQGSEA. V gave up 2 bases and J gave up 6 bases, with 20 bases separating them. The CDR3 sequence is CSVEWEKGTYFEQYF. The CDR3 region has the DNA TGCAGCGTTGAATGGGAAAAGGGTACCTACTTCGAGCAGTACTTC.

The chain uses TRBV7-2 and TRBJ1-1, with D unclear. Per germline, CDR1 SGHTA and CDR2 FQGNSA. Trimming took 2 bases from V and 2 from J, leaving 6 bases between them. The CDR3 contains 13 residues. CDR3 in amino acids: CASSLYFNTEAFF. The DNA for the CDR3 is TGTGCCAGCAGCTTATACTTCAACACTGAAGCTTTCTTT.

This chain joins TRBV12-5 and TRBJ1-1; D possibly corresponds to TRBD1 (5 bases). The CDR3 has 13 residues. Germline V lookup: CDR1 LGHNT, CDR2 FRNRAP. V was pared by 8 bases and J by 1 base, with 11 bases between. This chain's CDR3 is CASRGVGNTEAFF. The CDR3 DNA follows: TGTGCTAGTCGAGGGGTGGGGAACACTGAAGCTTTCTTT.

The table lists this clonotype with a count of one. The chain carries TRBV6-5 and TRBJ1-1, with D perhaps TRBD1 (6 bases). V dropped 0 bases and J dropped 12 bases, with 17 bases sitting between them. In germline, CDR1 is MNHEY, CDR2 SVGAGI. This CDR3 is built from 14 residues. CDR3 loop: CASSYSPRGPTSFF. CDR3 bases: TGTGCCAGCAGTTACTCTCCCAGGGGCCCCACCTCTTTCTTT.

The chain is built from TRBV6-2 or TRBV6-3 and TRBJ1-1; TRBD1 matches at 7 bases. This CDR3 has 18 residues. Looked up from germline, CDR1 is MNHEY and CDR2 is SVGEGT. The junction had 13 bases not matched to a gene; V was cut back by 2 bases and J by 1 base. The CDR3 loop reads CASSYPVPKTGPNTEAFF. CDR3 nucleotides: TGTGCCAGCAGTTACCCCGTCCCAAAGACAGGGCCGAACACTGAAGCTTTCTTT.

This clonotype has just a few counts. V usage is TRBV10-1 and J usage is TRBJ2-2, with D unclear. V dropped 3 bases and J dropped 3 bases, with 5 bases sitting between them. The CDR3 has 13 amino acids. The germline V gene encodes CDR1 WNHNN and CDR2 SYGVQD (reference sequence). CDR3 loop: CASSDRDTGELFF. In nucleotides, the CDR3 is TGCGCCAGCAGTGACCGGGACACCGGGGAGCTGTTTTTT.

V and J are TRBV5-4 and TRBJ2-7; D is ambiguous. V lost 3 bases and J lost 2, with 9 bases in between. This CDR3 has 13 amino acids. Per the germline V gene, CDR1 is SGHNT and CDR2 is YYREEE (reference sequence). The CDR3 spells CASSSTDTYEQYF. The CDR3 DNA reads TGTGCCAGCAGCTCCACCGATACCTACGAGCAGTACTTC.

The genes are TRBV9 and TRBJ2-2; D perhaps matches TRBD1 (5 bases). V was clipped by 4 bases and J by 9 bases, with 19 bases between them. The CDR3 is 15 residues long. Germline lookup yields CDR1 SGDLS and CDR2 YYNGEE. CDR3 region: CASSTPQGVERELFF. CDR3 nucleotides: TGTGCCAGCAGCACCCCGCAGGGTGTAGAGCGGGAGCTGTTTTTT. Using reference TRBV9 and TRBJ2-2 for the parts outside the CDR3, the full variable domain is DSGVTQTPKHLITATGQRVTLRCSPRSGDLSVYWYQQSLDQGLQFLIQYYNGEERAKGNILERFSAQQFPDLHSELNLSSLELGDSALYFCASSTPQGVERELFFGEGSRLTVL.

The DNA of the CDR3 is TGTGCCAGTAGTATACGGGTGGGACAGGGGTTTTATAGCAATCAGCCCCAGCATTTT. It yields the protein CASSIRVGQGFYSNQPQHF. The V gene is TRBV19, the J gene TRBJ1-5; 10 nucleotides agree with TRBD1. This CDR3 has 19 residues. Trimming took 2 bases from V and 0 from J; bases not matched to a gene: 10. Germline V CDR1 and CDR2: LNHDA, SQIVND (reference sequence).

The chain is built from TRBV19 and TRBJ2-3; D may match TRBD1 or TRBD2 (5 bases each). Between the trimmed V and J ends, which lost 3 bases and 0 bases, there was a span of 10 bases. The CDR3 runs to 15 residues. Germline loops: CDR1 LNHDA, CDR2 SQIVND (reference sequence). The CDR3 DNA follows: TGTGCCAGTAGTATTATGGGACCGAGCACAGATACGCAGTATTTT. This translates into CASSIMGPSTDTQYF.

The CDR3 DNA follows: TGTGCCACCACAACGAGGGGAACTGAAGCTTTCTTT. It is translated as CATTTRGTEAFF. V and J are TRBV13 and TRBJ1-1, with D possibly TRBD1 on 5 matching bases. The CDR3 is made up of 12 amino acids. Germline V lookup: CDR1 PRHDT, CDR2 FYEKMQ (reference sequence). V shed 10 bases and J shed 5 bases, with 14 bases lying between them.

V gene TRBV7-9 combines with J gene TRBJ2-1; 12 positions agree with TRBD2. This CDR3 spans 15 amino acids. Unmatched junction bases numbered 3, after V lost 1 base and J lost 8 bases. Germline CDR1 is SEHNR and CDR2 is FQNEAQ (reference sequence). The CDR3 sequence is CASSLEASGGDEQFF. CDR3 nucleotides: TGTGCCAGCAGCTTAGAGGCTAGCGGGGGGGATGAGCAGTTCTTC.

In regard to this clonotype: One end of the junction is discordant with germline, which a read error may explain. The chain carries TRBV20-1 and TRBJ2-1; TRBD2 aligns across 8 bases. This CDR3 has 16 amino acids. The germline V gene has CDR1 DFQATT and CDR2 SNEGSKA (reference sequence). The CDR3 loop reads CSARDPARGDYNGQFF. Here the CDR3 DNA reads TGCAGTGCTAGAGATCCAGCGCGGGGGGACTACAATGGGCAGTTCTTC.

The chain recombines TRBV7-8 with TRBJ2-1, with D maybe TRBD2 (5 bases). V was shortened by 1 base and J by 6 bases, with 10 bases between the two germline ends. CDR3 length: 14 amino acids. Per the germline V gene, CDR1 is SGHVS and CDR2 is FQNEAQ. In DNA, the CDR3 is TGTGCCAGCAGCTTAGAGCTGCGGGCCAATGAGCAGTTCTTC. It specifies CASSLELRANEQFF.

The chain carries TRBV12-3 or TRBV12-4 and TRBJ1-5, with 7 positions matching TRBD1. The CDR3 totals 19 residues. The V and J ends lost 5 bases and 2 bases, in that order; junction bases with no gene match: 18. CDR3 sequence reads: CASSPQPGRGRARNQPQHF. The DNA for the CDR3 is TGTGCCAGCAGTCCTCAGCCGGGGAGGGGGCGCGCTCGCAATCAGCCCCAGCATTTT.

The V gene is TRBV6-2 or TRBV6-3, the J gene TRBJ1-1; unclear D gene. V was pared by 0 bases and J by 7 bases, with 12 bases between. Germline lookup yields CDR1 MNHEY and CDR2 SVGEGT. The CDR3 consists of 14 residues. CDR3 sequence (DNA): TGTGCCAGCAGTTACTCGAGTAGGACCGTTGAAGCTTTCTTT. Its translation is CASSYSSRTVEAFF.